These 23 T cell receptor beta chains were sequenced from one sample in a study of CD4 T cell repertoires in COVID-19. Using immunoSEQ multiplex PCR, the repertoire was profiled, and TCRdb retains in-frame clones only, with some absent. The data show some 71,000 clones, 80% to 90% seen once. The material sequenced was CD4+ T cells from peripheral blood, taken after recovery from COVID-19. The receptor source for this set is a human donor who had COVID-19.

This rearrangement joins TRBV5-6 to TRBJ1-2, with D uncertain. Trimming cost V 4 bases and J 5 bases, with 18 bases left between them. This CDR3 region has 15 residues. Germline V gives CDR1 SGHDT, CDR2 YYEEEE. The CDR3 coding sequence is TGTGCCAGCAGCAACCTTCGGGCCCTAGGATATGGCTACACCTTC. It codes for CASSNLRALGYGYTF.

V and J are TRBV18 and TRBJ2-2; 9 nucleotides match TRBD2. Per the germline V gene, CDR1 is KGHSH and CDR2 is LQKENI. The CDR3 runs 15 residues. V lost 3 bases and J lost 5; bases outside the gene matches: 4. CDR3 in DNA: TGTGCCAGCTCACCTAGCGGGAGTCGTACCGGGGAGCTGTTTTTT. Residues: CASSPSGSRTGELFF.

The rearrangement uses TRBV7-8 and TRBJ2-7; either TRBD1 or TRBD2 may fit D (5 bases each). Trimming left V 2 bases short and J 3 bases short, with 20 bases between. Germline-derived CDR1 and CDR2 are SGHVS and FQNEAQ. The CDR3 loop spans 17 amino acids. The CDR3 sequence: CASSLLIMSGRNYEQYF. In DNA, the CDR3 is TGTGCCAGCAGCTTACTTATAATGTCAGGGAGAAACTACGAGCAGTACTTC.

Points on this clone: Other nucleotide sequences in the sample specify the same CDR3. J is TRBJ2-7 and V is TRBV6-5, with TRBD1 matching 8 bases. There are 13 residues in the CDR3. V lost 5 bases and J lost 4; bases outside the gene matches: 4. Germline V gives CDR1 MNHEY, CDR2 SVGAGI. The CDR3 protein is CASSRGQEYEQYF. DNA of the CDR3: TGTGCCAGCAGTCGGGGACAGGAGTACGAGCAGTACTTC.

The chain employs TRBV29-1 and TRBJ2-7; 10 positions agree with TRBD1. The junction had 5 bases not matched to a gene; V was cut back by 6 bases and J by 3 bases. Germline CDR1 SQVTM, CDR2 ANQGSEA. The CDR3 has 13 residues. The CDR3 nucleotides are TGCAGCGTGAGGACAGGGGGGGGCTACGAGCAGTACTTC. Protein: CSVRTGGGYEQYF.

The chain employs TRBV6-5 and TRBJ2-3, with D perhaps given as TRBD1 or TRBD2 (7 bases each). V was shortened by 8 bases and J by 9 bases, with 15 bases between the two germline ends. Germline lookup yields CDR1 MNHEY and CDR2 SVGAGI. CDR3 size: 12 residues. The CDR3 protein is CASGGDSGTQYF. DNA for the CDR3: TGTGCCAGCGGGGGGGACAGTGGGACGCAGTATTTT.

The V gene is TRBV6-4, the J gene TRBJ2-1, with D hard to call. The CDR3 extends over 13 amino acids. V dropped 3 bases and J dropped 8 bases, with 11 bases sitting between them. From germline, CDR1 is MRHNA and CDR2 SNTAGT. CDR3 nucleotide sequence: TGTGCCAGCAGTGAGGACCTTGGGGATGAGCAGTTCTTC. Protein sequence: CASSEDLGDEQFF.

J is TRBJ2-7 and V is TRBV3-1 (or the pseudogene TRBV3-2), with a possible D match to TRBD2 (6 bases). The germline V gene has CDR1 LGHDT and CDR2 YNNKEL (reference sequence). Trimming took 4 bases from V and 5 from J, leaving 18 bases between them. CDR3 length: 15 amino acids. The CDR3 sequence: CASSPQAGGVHEQYF. In nucleotides, the CDR3 is TGTGCCAGCAGCCCCCAAGCGGGCGGGGTCCACGAGCAGTACTTC.

The chain couples TRBV6-6 to TRBJ2-1; D call uncertain. The ends were cut back, 0 bases at V and 8 bases at J, with 5 bases in the middle. Germline assignment: CDR1 MNHNY and CDR2 SVGAGI (reference sequence). The CDR3 runs 12 residues. The CDR3 DNA reads TGTGCCAGCAGTTACTCGCGCCATGAGCAGTTCTTC. Its protein is CASSYSRHEQFF.

The CDR3 nucleotides are TGTGCCAGCAGCCCCGGACAGGGTCCTTATGGCTACACCTTC. As protein: CASSPGQGPYGYTF. The chain has TRBV5-8 and TRBJ1-2; TRBD1 aligns across 8 bases. Trimming took 4 bases from V and 5 from J; bases not matched to a gene: 7. Germline assignment: CDR1 SGHTS and CDR2 YDEGEE. The CDR3 has 14 residues. Complete variable domain (other parts from reference TRBV5-8 and TRBJ1-2): EAGVTQSPTHLIKTRGQQATLRCSPISGHTSVYWYQQALGLGLQFLLWYDEGEERNRGNFPPRFSGRQFPNYSSELNVNALELEDSALYLCASSPGQGPYGYTFGSGTRLTVV.

CDR3 amino acids: CAISGGPANTGELFF. CDR3 DNA: TGTGCCATCAGTGGTGGTCCAGCGAACACCGGGGAGCTGTTTTTT. The genes are TRBV10-3 and TRBJ2-2; no firm D call. This CDR3 has 15 amino acids. Looked up from germline, CDR1 is ENHRY and CDR2 is SYGVKD. The V end lost 4 bases, the J end lost 0 bases, and 9 bases lay between the germline ends.

The V gene is TRBV28, the J gene TRBJ2-1; D gene ambiguous. This CDR3 contains 13 residues. Trimming pared 1 base from V and 5 bases from J, leaving 6 bases between. Germline loops: CDR1 MDHEN, CDR2 SYDVKM. CDR3 region: CASSLFRNNEQFF. The CDR3 DNA follows: TGTGCCAGCAGTTTATTCCGGAACAATGAGCAGTTCTTC.

The chain recombines TRBV25-1 with TRBJ2-2; a possible D gene is TRBD2 (5 bases). Germline assignment: CDR1 MGHDK and CDR2 SYGVNS. This CDR3 contains 13 residues. Between the trimmed V and J ends, which lost 5 bases and 4 bases, there was a span of 8 bases. In DNA form, the CDR3 reads TGTGCCAGCAGTCCGAGCGGCACCGGGGAGCTGTTTTTT. This codes for CASSPSGTGELFF.

The chain joins TRBV6-5 to TRBJ2-1, with 13 bases fitting TRBD2. With 6 bases clipped from V and 7 bases from J, the junction kept 6 bases outside the gene matches. Germline V gene sequence: CDR1 MNHEY, CDR2 SVGAGI. The CDR3 extends over 15 amino acids. The CDR3 here is CASSRTSGGSNEQFF. CDR3 DNA: TGTGCCAGCAGCCGGACTAGCGGGGGCTCAAATGAGCAGTTCTTC.

The rearrangement uses TRBV5-5 and TRBJ2-6; D ambiguous. V lost 4 bases and J lost 0, with 14 bases in between. Germline CDR1 SGHKS, CDR2 YYEKEE (reference sequence). The CDR3 is made up of 17 amino acids. In DNA form, the CDR3 reads TGTGCCAGCAGCGACCCCCAGGTGACCTCTGGGGCCAACGTCCTGACTTTC. It encodes CASSDPQVTSGANVLTF.

The rearrangement uses TRBV5-1 and TRBJ2-3, with 9 positions matching TRBD2. V was clipped by 0 bases and J by 2 bases; unmatched bases: 4. Germline V gene sequence: CDR1 SGHRS, CDR2 YFSETQ. The CDR3 is made up of 16 amino acids. CDR3 DNA sequence: TGCGCCAGCAGCTTGGATAGCGGGGGCTTCACAGATACGCAGTATTTT. Protein sequence: CASSLDSGGFTDTQYF.

This rearrangement joins TRBV6-2 or TRBV6-3 to TRBJ2-5; 7 bases align to TRBD1. The CDR3 contains 16 residues. The V gene's germline CDR1 is MNHEY and CDR2 SVGEGT. J gave up 4 bases and V 0 bases, and 8 bases lay outside the gene matches. The CDR3 region has the DNA TGTGCCAGCAGTTACTCGACAGGAAGGGGGCTAGAGACCCAGTACTTC. Its protein is CASSYSTGRGLETQYF.

The chain couples TRBV30 to TRBJ2-5; D possibly corresponds to TRBD1 (6 bases). V lost 0 bases to trimming and J lost 2 bases, with 13 bases between them. Per germline, CDR1 GTSNPN and CDR2 SVGIG (reference sequence). The CDR3 extends over 15 amino acids. The CDR3 sequence is CAWSVGPTGQETQYF. For the CDR3, the DNA is TGTGCCTGGAGTGTAGGACCCACAGGGCAAGAGACCCAGTACTTC.

The rearrangement uses TRBV15 and TRBJ2-1; D remains ambiguous. Germline loops: CDR1 LNHNV, CDR2 YYDKDF (reference sequence). The CDR3 runs 13 residues. V was clipped by 1 base and J by 7 bases, with 8 bases between them. This chain's CDR3 is CATSRVMGNEQFF. The CDR3 region has the DNA TGTGCCACCAGCAGAGTCATGGGAAATGAGCAGTTCTTC.

The sample holds a few counts of this clone. CDR3 nucleotide sequence: TGTGCCAGCAGCCAAGGACTGCAAGAGACCCAGTACTTC. This codes for CASSQGLQETQYF. This chain connects TRBV7-2 to TRBJ2-5, with D maybe TRBD2 (5 bases). Germline values: CDR1 SGHTA, CDR2 FQGNSA. The CDR3 has 13 residues. Trimming took 5 bases from V and 2 from J, leaving 9 bases between them. Using reference TRBV7-2 and TRBJ2-5 for the parts outside the CDR3, the full variable domain is GAGVSQSPSNKVTEKGKDVELRCDPISGHTALYWYRQSLGQGLEFLIYFQGNSAPDKSGLPSDRFSAERTGGSVSTLTIQRTQQEDSAVYLCASSQGLQETQYFGPGTRLLVL.

The V and J genes are TRBV5-1 and TRBJ2-3; 12 bases align to TRBD1. This CDR3 contains 17 residues. V was clipped by 4 bases and J by 5 bases; unmatched bases: 11. Germline V CDR1 and CDR2: SGHRS, YFSETQ. DNA of the CDR3: TGCGCCAGCAGCCTATCCGGGACAGGGGGCCCCGGAGATACGCAGTATTTT. This sequence encodes CASSLSGTGGPGDTQYF.

V gene TRBV7-2 combines with J gene TRBJ2-2; D remains ambiguous. This CDR3 region has 14 residues. V was clipped by 2 bases and J by 1 base, with 5 bases between them. CDR1 is SGHTA, CDR2 FQGNSA, per germline. The CDR3 sequence: CASSLLLNTGELFF. The CDR3 nucleotides are TGTGCCAGCAGCTTACTGCTGAACACCGGGGAGCTGTTTTTT.

V gene TRBV6-5 combines with J gene TRBJ2-3; perhaps TRBD2 as D (6 bases). The CDR3 consists of 15 residues. Germline V lookup: CDR1 MNHEY, CDR2 SVGAGI. With 5 bases removed from V and 4 bases from J, the gap between germline ends came to 16 bases. CDR3 DNA sequence: TGTGCCAGCAGTCGTAGCGGACCATACGCAGATACGCAGTATTTT. The encoded protein is CASSRSGPYADTQYF.